These 24 T cell receptor beta chains were all obtained from the same sample, sequenced in a study of beta chain features in type 1 diabetes. Study findings and constraints: For Type 1 diabetes patients, all four CD4+ subsets carried TCRB CDR3s that were moderately but significantly shorter.

These receptors have no known antigen. Sequenced material consisted of expressed TCRB transcripts (all of the isolated RNA was reverse transcribed). The repertoire was sequenced with immunoSEQ multiplex PCR; TCRdb's copy has only in-frame clones and lacks some. This table holds more than 300,000 clones, over 10% found once. The sample comprised naive CD4+ T cells from blood. The receptor set was obtained from a woman aged 18 to 35 with type 1 diabetes.

The genes are TRBV18 and TRBJ1-4; D uncertain. This CDR3 has 14 residues. Germline V gene sequence: CDR1 KGHSH, CDR2 LQKENI. The ends were cut back, 8 bases at V and 0 bases at J, with 10 bases in the middle. The CDR3 spells CASGAGTTNEKLFF. DNA for the CDR3: TGTGCCAGCGGCGCGGGGACAACTAATGAAAAACTGTTTTTT. Full variable domain (remainder filled in from reference TRBV18 and TRBJ1-4): NAGVMQNPRHLVRRRGQEARLRCSPMKGHSHVYWYRQLPEEGLKFMVYLQKENIIDESGMPKERFSAEFPKEGPSILRIQQVVRGDSAAYFCASGAGTTNEKLFFGSGTQLSVL.

The chain carries TRBV15 and TRBJ1-6, with D possibly TRBD1 on 5 matching bases. Trimming removed 6 bases from V and 10 bases from J, with 16 bases in between. This CDR3 contains 14 residues. Germline loops: CDR1 LNHNV, CDR2 YYDKDF (reference sequence). The CDR3, as DNA: TGTGCCACCAGTGCCGGGACTCCCCGGTCACCCCTCCACTTT. The encoded protein is CATSAGTPRSPLHF.

This clone showed up just a few times. V gene TRBV5-1 combines with J gene TRBJ2-2; perhaps TRBD2 as D (5 bases). Per germline, CDR1 SGHRS and CDR2 YFSETQ. This CDR3 comprises 15 residues. V gave up 0 bases and J gave up 3 bases, with 9 bases separating them. CDR3 amino acids: CASSLGGGDTGELFF. The DNA for the CDR3 is TGCGCCAGCAGCTTGGGAGGAGGCGACACCGGGGAGCTGTTTTTT.

V gene TRBV27 combines with J gene TRBJ2-4; D perhaps matches TRBD2 (5 bases). Germline loops: CDR1 MNHEY, CDR2 SMNVEV (reference sequence). V lost 2 bases and J lost 9, with 14 bases in between. CDR3 length: 14 amino acids. CDR3 residues: CASSLGPRGAIQYF. DNA for the CDR3: TGTGCCAGCAGTTTAGGCCCCCGGGGAGCCATTCAGTACTTC.

This clone was observed a handful of times. The genes are TRBV29-1 and TRBJ2-1; TRBD2 is a possible D gene (6 bases). Germline CDR1 reads SQVTM; CDR2 reads ANQGSEA. Deletions cut 3 bases from V and 5 bases from J, with 14 bases between. The CDR3 loop spans 14 amino acids. CDR3 in DNA: TGCAGCGTTGAGAGGCGGGGTCGAAACAATGAGCAGTTCTTC. Translated: CSVERRGRNNEQFF.

A few counts support this clone. This chain links TRBV10-3 with TRBJ2-1, with 12 bases matching TRBD2. Germline values: CDR1 ENHRY, CDR2 SYGVKD. The CDR3 consists of 16 residues. Unmatched junction bases numbered 4, after V lost 4 bases and J lost 3 bases. The CDR3 loop reads CAISGTSGADYNEQFF. The CDR3, as DNA: TGTGCCATCAGTGGGACTAGCGGGGCAGACTACAATGAGCAGTTCTTC.

Only a few counts were recorded for this clone. The CDR3 nucleotides read TGTGCCAGCAGCGTAGGGCTCGACTTAGAGCGAACCCAGTACTTC. Protein: CASSVGLDLERTQYF. V is TRBV9 and J is TRBJ2-5; no firm D call. Per the germline V gene, CDR1 is SGDLS and CDR2 is YYNGEE. V lost 0 bases to trimming and J lost 8 bases, with 17 bases between them. This CDR3 spans 15 amino acids.

Only a few counts were recorded for this clone. The rearrangement joins TRBV9 to TRBJ1-2; D possibly corresponds to TRBD1 (5 bases). The V end lost 7 bases, the J end lost 0 bases, and 19 bases lay between the germline ends. The CDR3 has 16 amino acids. CDR1 and CDR2 from the germline V gene are SGDLS and YYNGEE. The CDR3: CASAWGAELTNYGYTF. CDR3 bases: TGTGCCAGCGCCTGGGGCGCGGAACTCACTAACTATGGCTACACCTTC.

The sample holds one count of this clone. This chain links TRBV7-2 with TRBJ1-4; 7 nucleotides agree with TRBD1. Unmatched junction bases numbered 5, after V lost 2 bases and J lost 8 bases. CDR3 length: 14 amino acids. Looked up from germline, CDR1 is SGHTA and CDR2 is FQGNSA. The CDR3, as DNA: TGTGCCAGCAGCTTAAGGACAGGAGAAGAAAAACTGTTTTTT. As protein: CASSLRTGEEKLFF.

This clone showed up just a few times. The J gene is TRBJ2-5, the V gene TRBV4-3; weak D call: TRBD1 (6 bases). Germline V gene sequence: CDR1 LGHNA, CDR2 YSLEER. CDR3 size: 15 residues. V was cut by 0 bases and J by 4 bases, with 12 bases left in between. Here the CDR3 reads CASSQDWGQRETQYF. CDR3 in DNA: TGCGCCAGCAGCCAAGATTGGGGGCAGAGAGAGACCCAGTACTTC.

The rearrangement joins TRBV28 to TRBJ2-7; a possible D gene is TRBD2 (5 bases). Germline CDR1 and CDR2: MDHEN and SYDVKM. The CDR3 contains 12 residues. V dropped 5 bases and J dropped 5 bases, with 10 bases sitting between them. The CDR3 DNA follows: TGTGCCAGCAGTACTCTCGGGGACGAGCAGTACTTC. This codes for CASSTLGDEQYF. Looking up the rest from reference TRBV28 and TRBJ2-7 gives the full variable domain: DVKVTQSSRYLVKRTGEKVFLECVQDMDHENMFWYRQDPGLGLRLIYFSYDVKMKEKGDIPEGYSVSREKKERFSLILESASTNQTSMYLCASSTLGDEQYFGPGTRLTVT.

The V and J genes are TRBV7-8 and TRBJ1-1; D may be TRBD1 (5 bases). V lost 3 bases, J lost 2 bases, and 16 bases lay in between. CDR1 and CDR2 from the germline V gene are SGHVS and FQNEAQ. The CDR3 sequence is 16 residues long. CDR3 coding DNA: TGTGCCAGCAGCTTCCGCGACAGCCACGCCAACACTGAAGCTTTCTTT. It translates to CASSFRDSHANTEAFF.

This clone was counted a few times. The chain couples TRBV9 to TRBJ2-5; 12 bases map to TRBD2. The CDR3 contains 16 residues. After removal of 4 bases from V and 13 bases from J, the junction contained 17 bases not matched to a gene. Looked up from germline, CDR1 is SGDLS and CDR2 is YYNGEE. The CDR3 nucleotides read TGTGCCAGCAGCCCTCGAGGGGGGACTAGCGGGTACTTTATGTACTTC. It codes for CASSPRGGTSGYFMYF.

This clone was seen a few times. The chain is built from TRBV18 and TRBJ2-5; no definite D call. The V and J ends lost 2 bases and 7 bases respectively, with 8 bases between them. The CDR3 spans 12 residues. CDR1 KGHSH and CDR2 LQKENI come from the germline V gene. The CDR3 bases are TGTGCCAGCTCACCAGGAGACGGGACCCAGTACTTC. Amino acid sequence: CASSPGDGTQYF.

The chain employs TRBV18 and TRBJ2-5; 7 nucleotides match TRBD1. With 0 bases clipped from V and 2 bases from J, the junction kept 3 bases outside the gene matches. Germline lookup yields CDR1 KGHSH and CDR2 LQKENI. This CDR3 has 15 residues. The CDR3 DNA follows: TGTGCCAGCTCACCACCCCAGGGGGTGCAAGAGACCCAGTACTTC. Its protein is CASSPPQGVQETQYF.

There are a few counts of this clone. Germline is not matched at one junction end, which may reflect a read error. The chain employs TRBV11-2 and TRBJ1-1; 7 bases line up with TRBD1. Germline CDR1 SGHAT, CDR2 FQNNGV. The CDR3 sequence is 15 residues long. The CDR3 DNA follows: TGTGCCAGCATCCGATTACAGGGGAGGAACGCTGAAGCTTTCTTT. Translation gives CASIRLQGRNAEAFF.

This clone has just a few counts. J is TRBJ1-1 and V is TRBV7-9, with D possibly being TRBD1 (5 bases). CDR3 length equals 14 residues. V lost 5 bases to trimming and J lost 4 bases, with 14 bases between them. From germline, CDR1 is SEHNR and CDR2 FQNEAQ (reference sequence). The CDR3 DNA sequence: TGTGCCAGCAGCCACGGTTCGGGGGGCACTGAAGCTTTCTTT. Translated: CASSHGSGGTEAFF.

This chain uses TRBV20-1 with TRBJ2-1; possible D gene TRBD1, 6 bases. Germline CDR1 is DFQATT and CDR2 is SNEGSKA (reference sequence). CDR3 length: 11 residues. CDR3 nucleotides: TGCACCCAGGGGTTGTACAATGAGCAGTTCTTC. Amino acid sequence: CTQGLYNEQFF.

This clone was counted only a few times. The genes are TRBV29-1 and TRBJ2-5; weak D call: TRBD1 (5 bases). CDR3 length: 16 residues. Germline values: CDR1 SQVTM, CDR2 ANQGSEA. Trimming removed 0 bases at V and 2 bases at J, with 16 bases between. The CDR3 DNA follows: TGCAGCGTTGAAGATCTGGGCAGGGCGGTTCAAGAGACCCAGTACTTC. Its translation: CSVEDLGRAVQETQYF.

This clone was counted a few times. This CDR3 reads CASSPELEVPQYF. The CDR3 DNA follows: TGCGCCAGCAGCCCCGAGCTAGAGGTTCCGCAGTATTTT. The gene calls are TRBV5-1 and TRBJ2-3; no firm D call. V was pared by 4 bases and J by 10 bases, with 16 bases between. The CDR3 contains 13 residues. CDR1 is SGHRS, CDR2 YFSETQ, per germline.

The V call is TRBV12-5, the J call TRBJ2-7; D gene unclear. This CDR3 has 11 residues. Trimming removed 5 bases at V and 7 bases at J, with 9 bases between. Per germline, CDR1 LGHNT and CDR2 FRNRAP. In DNA, the CDR3 is TGTGCTAGTGGTCCTTTTGAGGAGCAGTACTTC. Translated: CASGPFEEQYF.

This clone was seen a handful of times. This chain connects TRBV9 to TRBJ2-3; D perhaps matches TRBD1 (5 bases). Germline loops: CDR1 SGDLS, CDR2 YYNGEE. Trimming stripped 2 bases from V and 4 bases from J, with 11 bases between. CDR3 size: 14 residues. DNA of the CDR3: TGTGCCAGCAGCGTGGGGCCCTCCCCAGATACGCAGTATTTT. As protein: CASSVGPSPDTQYF. Supplemented by reference TRBV9 and TRBJ2-3, the full variable domain reads DSGVTQTPKHLITATGQRVTLRCSPRSGDLSVYWYQQSLDQGLQFLIQYYNGEERAKGNILERFSAQQFPDLHSELNLSSLELGDSALYFCASSVGPSPDTQYFGPGTRLTVL.

The V gene is TRBV9, the J gene TRBJ2-7; D is possibly TRBD2 (5 bases). CDR3 size: 15 residues. CDR1 and CDR2 (germline): SGDLS, YYNGEE. V was pared by 4 bases and J by 5 bases, with 19 bases between. The CDR3 here is CASSLRDNQRDEQYF. The CDR3 DNA follows: TGTGCCAGCAGCCTCCGGGATAACCAACGGGACGAGCAGTACTTC.

The gene calls are TRBV11-2 and TRBJ1-6, with TRBD1 matching over 9 bases. Trimming at V came to 2 bases and at J to 10 bases, leaving 6 bases not matched to a gene. The germline gives CDR1 SGHAT, CDR2 FQNNGV. The length of the CDR3 is 15 residues. The CDR3 DNA sequence: TGTGCCAGCAGCTTATCGGGACAGGGCTTATCACCCCTCCACTTT. Protein sequence: CASSLSGQGLSPLHF.